A single sample is the source of the 30 T cell receptor beta chains below, sequenced in a study of beta chain features in type 1 diabetes. Points from the study as a whole: Researchers report that Type 1 diabetes patients had moderately but significantly shorter TCRB CDR3s across all four CD4+ subsets.

The authors reverse transcribed all of the isolated RNA, so sequencing captured expressed TCRB transcripts. The repertoire was sequenced with immunoSEQ multiplex PCR; TCRdb's copy has only in-frame clones and lacks some. The data contain 550,000 to 850,000 clones, around 15% of them singletons. Their recognized antigens are unknown. Sequenced: naive CD4+ T cells from blood. These receptors all come from a man aged 18 to 35 with type 1 diabetes.

This rearrangement joins TRBV7-2 to TRBJ2-5; D could derive from TRBD1 or TRBD2 (5 bases each). The CDR3 is 19 amino acids. Germline assignment: CDR1 SGHTA and CDR2 FQGNSA. Trimming took off 0 bases at V and 4 bases at J, with 24 bases between the two ends. The CDR3 loop reads CASSLAGPGALSVRETQYF. CDR3 bases: TGTGCCAGCAGCTTAGCGGGCCCCGGGGCCTTGTCGGTGCGAGAGACCCAGTACTTC.

The chain carries TRBV5-8 and TRBJ1-1; no clear D gene. With 0 bases removed from V and 4 bases from J, the gap between germline ends came to 10 bases. The CDR3 runs 14 residues. Germline lookup yields CDR1 SGHTS and CDR2 YDEGEE. The CDR3 bases are TGTGCCAGCAGCTTGGAGGCCGGGGTCACTGAAGCTTTCTTT. Translation gives CASSLEAGVTEAFF.

This sequence joins TRBV7-9 and TRBJ2-5, with D unresolved. Germline CDR1 reads SEHNR; CDR2 reads FQNEAQ (reference sequence). Trimming removed 2 bases from V and 2 bases from J, with 9 bases in between. The CDR3 has 14 residues. This chain's CDR3 is CASSLSSYQETQYF. CDR3 in DNA: TGTGCCAGCAGCTTATCCTCGTATCAAGAGACCCAGTACTTC.

The chain carries TRBV10-3 and TRBJ1-5; D ambiguous. Germline-derived CDR1 and CDR2 are ENHRY and SYGVKD. Trimming cost V 5 bases and J 5 bases, with 10 bases left between them. The CDR3 runs 13 residues. CDR3 nucleotides: TGTGCCATCAGTCGGACGGAAGATCAGCCCCAGCATTTT. Translated: CAISRTEDQPQHF.

The gene calls are TRBV5-1 and TRBJ2-5; D ambiguous. Trimming pared 4 bases from V and 5 bases from J, leaving 21 bases between. From germline, CDR1 is SGHRS and CDR2 YFSETQ. The length of the CDR3 is 16 residues. The CDR3: CASSQRPSGEMETQYF. Here the CDR3 DNA reads TGCGCCAGCAGCCAACGTCCGTCCGGAGAGATGGAGACCCAGTACTTC. Full variable domain (remainder filled in from reference TRBV5-1 and TRBJ2-5): KAGVTQTPRYLIKTRGQQVTLSCSPISGHRSVSWYQQTPGQGLQFLFEYFSETQRNKGNFPGRFSGRQFSNSRSEMNVSTLELGDSALYLCASSQRPSGEMETQYFGPGTRLLVL.

The chain is built from TRBV7-9 and TRBJ1-1; D call uncertain. Germline-derived CDR1 and CDR2 are SEHNR and FQNEAQ (reference sequence). This CDR3 is 15 amino acids long. Trimming pared 0 bases from V and 1 base from J, leaving 9 bases between. In nucleotides, the CDR3 is TGTGCCAGCAGCTTAGCGGACGGAGCGAACACTGAAGCTTTCTTT. Translating gives CASSLADGANTEAFF.

This clone was detected a few times. The rearrangement joins TRBV2 to TRBJ2-3; possible D gene TRBD2, 6 bases. The germline V and J ends were trimmed by 3 bases and 3 bases, with 16 bases remaining between them. From germline, CDR1 is SNHLY and CDR2 FYNNEI. CDR3 length: 16 residues. CDR3 amino acids: CASSEGGRGSTDTQYF. CDR3 in DNA: TGTGCCAGCAGTGAGGGGGGAAGGGGAAGTACAGATACGCAGTATTTT.

The chain links TRBV19 to TRBJ1-5; D remains unclear. This CDR3 spans 14 amino acids. V lost 7 bases and J lost 3, with 13 bases in between. Germline CDR1 reads LNHDA; CDR2 reads SQIVND (reference sequence). The CDR3 nucleotides read TGTGCCAGTAAAAGGACCTCGATCAATCAGCCCCAGCATTTT. It yields the protein CASKRTSINQPQHF.

This clone was counted between two and nine times. V gene TRBV19 combines with J gene TRBJ2-6; 8 bases line up with TRBD1. Germline trimming cut 5 bases from V and 0 bases from J; bases unmatched to any gene: 6. The CDR3 covers 17 residues. The V gene's germline CDR1 is LNHDA and CDR2 SQIVND (reference sequence). CDR3 nucleotides: TGTGCCAGTAGTGAGGGACAGGTGAACTCTGGGGCCAACGTCCTGACTTTC. Translated, it gives CASSEGQVNSGANVLTF.

The chain couples TRBV6-1 to TRBJ2-3; D uncertain. Germline V gene data show CDR1 as MNHNS and CDR2 as SASEGT. Trimming took off 7 bases at V and 4 bases at J, with 6 bases between the two ends. The CDR3 is 11 residues long. CDR3 nucleotides: TGTGCCAGCACCCTTGCAGATACGCAGTATTTT. Encoded protein: CASTLADTQYF.

This clone was found a few times. This same CDR3 is encoded by further DNA sequences in the sample. The rearrangement links TRBV7-6 to TRBJ2-3, with D unclear. The CDR3 spans 11 residues. The V gene lost 5 bases and the J gene lost 0 bases, with 0 bases spanning the gap. Germline CDR1 reads SGHVS; CDR2 reads FNYEAQ. The CDR3 sequence: CASSSTDTQYF. In nucleotides, the CDR3 is TGTGCCAGCAGCAGCACAGATACGCAGTATTTT.

V is TRBV19 and J is TRBJ2-2; D perhaps matches TRBD2 (5 bases). Germline assignment: CDR1 LNHDA and CDR2 SQIVND (reference sequence). This CDR3 contains 13 residues. The germline V and J ends were trimmed by 10 bases and 0 bases, with 9 bases remaining between them. CDR3 coding DNA: TGTGCCACACCGGGGTCGAACACCGGGGAGCTGTTTTTT. Its translation: CATPGSNTGELFF.

This clone was detected a few times. This chain links TRBV6-5 with TRBJ2-4; 12 nucleotides align to TRBD2. The ends lost 5 bases at V and 8 bases at J; junction bases unmatched: 4. Looked up from germline, CDR1 is MNHEY and CDR2 is SVGAGI. This CDR3 comprises 14 residues. Written as DNA, the CDR3 is TGTGCCAGCAGTCCTAGCGGGGGGGGATACATTCAGTACTTC. Its translation: CASSPSGGGYIQYF.

The sample holds a few counts of this clone. A read error may account for a junction end that differs from germline. The J gene is TRBJ2-1, the V gene TRBV25-1; 9 nucleotides line up with TRBD2. The CDR3 is 14 residues long. Germline V gene data show CDR1 as MGHDK and CDR2 as SYGVNS. The CDR3 loop reads CASSVLTSGGYQVF. The CDR3 DNA follows: TGTGCCAGCAGTGTGCTGACTAGCGGCGGCTATCAAGTCTTC.

CDR3 nucleotides: TGTGCCTGGACCCAGGGCAGGGCGCATGGCTACACCTTC. It specifies CAWTQGRAHGYTF. This sequence joins TRBV30 and TRBJ1-2; perhaps TRBD1 as D (5 bases). Germline V gives CDR1 GTSNPN, CDR2 SVGIG (reference sequence). This CDR3 contains 13 residues. The V end was cut by 4 bases, the J end by 6 bases, with 15 bases between.

The chain is built from TRBV2 and TRBJ2-1; 13 bases agree with TRBD2. Looked up from germline, CDR1 is SNHLY and CDR2 is FYNNEI. J gave up 12 bases and V 3 bases, and 8 bases lay outside the gene matches. The CDR3 consists of 15 residues. The CDR3 sequence: CASSDGLAGVAAQFF. The CDR3 DNA is TGTGCCAGCAGTGACGGACTAGCGGGGGTGGCGGCGCAGTTCTTC.

The J gene is TRBJ2-7, the V gene TRBV28, with no clear D. With 8 bases removed from V and 0 bases from J, the gap between germline ends came to 14 bases. The V gene's germline CDR1 is MDHEN and CDR2 SYDVKM. The CDR3 covers 14 residues. The CDR3 protein is CASQTRASSYEQYF. The CDR3 DNA reads TGTGCCAGCCAAACAAGGGCGAGCTCCTACGAGCAGTACTTC.

There are a few counts of this clone. V is TRBV29-1 and J is TRBJ2-7, with D tentatively TRBD2 (5 bases). Germline loops: CDR1 SQVTM, CDR2 ANQGSEA. Trimming removed 5 bases at V and 3 bases at J, with 14 bases between. The CDR3 spans 13 residues. Here the CDR3 reads CSVSDSQNYEQYF. CDR3 in DNA: TGCAGCGTTTCGGACTCTCAAAACTACGAGCAGTACTTC.

The chain has TRBV2 and TRBJ1-2; 7 positions agree with TRBD1. The J segment lost 8 bases and the V segment lost 4 bases, leaving 10 bases of the junction unmatched. The CDR3 has 14 residues. Germline loops: CDR1 SNHLY, CDR2 FYNNEI. The CDR3 here is CASSAGRQGNGYTF. CDR3 nucleotide sequence: TGTGCCAGCAGTGCGGGGCGACAGGGCAACGGCTACACCTTC.

The sample holds a few counts of this clone. This chain joins TRBV30 and TRBJ2-7; perhaps TRBD2 as D (6 bases). The germline gives CDR1 GTSNPN, CDR2 SVGIG (reference sequence). V gave up 5 bases and J gave up 0 bases, with 8 bases separating them. The CDR3 is 12 amino acids. For the CDR3, the DNA is TGTGCCTGGGGAGGGAACTCCTACGAGCAGTACTTC. It translates to CAWGGNSYEQYF.

This clone was seen only a few times. At one end, the junction sequence differs from germline, possibly due to a read error. The chain is built from TRBV25-1 and TRBJ2-1, with TRBD1 matching 10 bases. Per the germline V gene, CDR1 is MGHDK and CDR2 is SYGVNS. The CDR3 totals 14 residues. The CDR3 here is CASSGRLPGQGKIF. The CDR3 DNA reads as TGTGCCAGCAGTGGGCGTTTACCGGGACAGGGGAAAATCTTC.

V is TRBV28 and J is TRBJ1-5; 7 bases agree with TRBD1. The length of the CDR3 is 14 residues. The J segment lost 9 bases and the V segment lost 7 bases, leaving 12 bases of the junction unmatched. Germline V CDR1 and CDR2: MDHEN, SYDVKM. CDR3 in DNA: TGTGCCAGCACCACCTCCGACAGGGTCCGGCCCCAGCATTTT. This encodes CASTTSDRVRPQHF.

This clone was counted a few times. The rearrangement uses TRBV9 and TRBJ2-3; 9 bases map to TRBD1. Germline CDR1 reads SGDLS; CDR2 reads YYNGEE. The CDR3 covers 14 residues. J gave up 4 bases and V 6 bases, and 6 bases lay outside the gene matches. In DNA, the CDR3 is TGTGCCAGCACACCGGGACAGGGTGCAGATACGCAGTATTTT. Amino acids: CASTPGQGADTQYF.

V is TRBV2 and J is TRBJ2-7, with D hard to call. Germline-derived CDR1 and CDR2 are SNHLY and FYNNEI. This CDR3 contains 11 residues. V lost 6 bases to trimming and J lost 7 bases, with 10 bases between them. The CDR3 loop is CASRAAGEQYF. The CDR3 nucleotides read TGTGCCAGCAGGGCCGCCGGAGAGCAGTACTTC.

The rearrangement uses TRBV2 and TRBJ2-3; 10 nucleotides match TRBD1. J lost 5 bases, V lost 4 bases, and 9 bases had no gene match. The germline V gene has CDR1 SNHLY and CDR2 FYNNEI. CDR3 size: 16 residues. The CDR3 region has the DNA TGTGCCAGCAGTGGCAGGGACAGGGGTCGGATAGATACGCAGTATTTT. Its translation is CASSGRDRGRIDTQYF.

This clone came up a few times. J is TRBJ2-1 and V is TRBV28; tentative D call: TRBD1 (6 bases). Germline lookup yields CDR1 MDHEN and CDR2 SYDVKM. V shed 7 bases and J shed 6 bases, with 22 bases lying between them. CDR3 size: 16 residues. The CDR3: CASIPRGTGMGNEQFF. The CDR3 region has the DNA TGTGCCAGCATCCCAAGGGGGACCGGGATGGGCAATGAGCAGTTCTTC. Combining the CDR3 with reference TRBV28 and TRBJ2-1 gives the whole variable domain DVKVTQSSRYLVKRTGEKVFLECVQDMDHENMFWYRQDPGLGLRLIYFSYDVKMKEKGDIPEGYSVSREKKERFSLILESASTNQTSMYLCASIPRGTGMGNEQFFGPGTRLTVL.

This clone showed up just a few times. This chain uses TRBV6-5 with TRBJ1-2; D uncertain. Germline CDR1 and CDR2: MNHEY and SVGAGI. Trimming removed 6 bases at V and 3 bases at J, with 14 bases between. CDR3 length: 14 residues. CDR3: CASRGNGWDYGYTF. DNA for the CDR3: TGTGCCAGCAGAGGGAATGGGTGGGACTATGGCTACACCTTC.

This chain connects TRBV6-5 to TRBJ1-5, with D maybe TRBD1 (6 bases). The CDR3 runs to 13 residues. Per the germline V gene, CDR1 is MNHEY and CDR2 is SVGAGI. Deletions cut 6 bases from V and 2 bases from J, with 8 bases between. The CDR3 region is CASRRQGNQPQHF. In nucleotides, the CDR3 is TGTGCCAGCAGACGACAGGGCAATCAGCCCCAGCATTTT.

This clone was observed a few times. V gene TRBV7-9 combines with J gene TRBJ2-7; D uncertain. V shed 4 bases and J shed 4 bases, with 14 bases lying between them. Germline V gene lookup returns CDR1 SEHNR and CDR2 FQNEAQ (reference sequence). The CDR3 sequence is 14 residues long. The CDR3 DNA sequence: TGTGCCAGCAGCTCCTTCGCCGATCGGTACGAGCAGTACTTC. The encoded protein is CASSSFADRYEQYF.

V gene TRBV4-1 combines with J gene TRBJ2-4; TRBD1 is a possible D gene (6 bases). V was pared by 1 base and J by 0 bases, with 16 bases between. This CDR3 region has 18 residues. Looked up from germline, CDR1 is MGHRA and CDR2 is YSYEKL. Here the CDR3 reads CASSQVGQQRLAKNIQYF. In DNA form, the CDR3 reads TGCGCCAGCAGCCAAGTAGGACAGCAACGACTAGCCAAAAACATTCAGTACTTC.